One TCR beta chain is described in this entry. Its specificity is not known. The ends were cut back, 0 bases at V and 4 bases at J, with 14 bases in the middle. Germline V gene lookup returns CDR1 SGHRS and CDR2 YFSETQ. The CDR3 sequence is 15 residues long. Assay: immunoSEQ multiplex PCR; the TCRdb copy retains only in-frame clones and omits some. The table shows roughly 64,000 clones, with around 81% occurring only once. These data belong to a study of T cells in localized non-small cell lung cancer. Study-wide findings and caveats: A median around 55 of the top 100 tumor clones appeared in adjacent lung.

The source was PBMCs, collected before any cancer treatment. This clonotype was sampled from a man between 40 and 70 years old with stage II lung adenocarcinoma. V and J are TRBV5-1 and TRBJ2-7; the D is unclear. CDR3 DNA sequence: TGCGCCAGCAGCTTGGGGTCGGGTCTCGGGTACGAGCAGTACTTC. Translation: CASSLGSGLGYEQYF.